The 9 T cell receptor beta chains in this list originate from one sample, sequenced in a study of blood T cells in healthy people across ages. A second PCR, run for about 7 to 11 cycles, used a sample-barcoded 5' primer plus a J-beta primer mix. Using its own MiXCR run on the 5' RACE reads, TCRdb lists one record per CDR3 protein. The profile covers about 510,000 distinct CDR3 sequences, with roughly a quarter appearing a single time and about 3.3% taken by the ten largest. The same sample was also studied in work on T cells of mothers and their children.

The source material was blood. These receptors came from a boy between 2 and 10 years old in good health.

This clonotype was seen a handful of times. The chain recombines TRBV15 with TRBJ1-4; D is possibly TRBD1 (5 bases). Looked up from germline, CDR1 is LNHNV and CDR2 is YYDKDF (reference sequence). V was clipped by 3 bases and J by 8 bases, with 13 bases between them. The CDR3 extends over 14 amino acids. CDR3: CATSRDQGYEKLFF. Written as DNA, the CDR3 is TGTGCCACCAGCAGGGACCAGGGATACGAAAAACTGTTTTTT.

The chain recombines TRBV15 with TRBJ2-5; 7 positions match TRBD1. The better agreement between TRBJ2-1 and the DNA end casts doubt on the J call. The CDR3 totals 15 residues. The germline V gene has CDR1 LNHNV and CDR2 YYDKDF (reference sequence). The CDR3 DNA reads TGTGCCACCAGCAGAGGACAGGGAAGGTCGAATGAGCAGTTCTTC. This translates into CATSRGQGRSNEQFF.

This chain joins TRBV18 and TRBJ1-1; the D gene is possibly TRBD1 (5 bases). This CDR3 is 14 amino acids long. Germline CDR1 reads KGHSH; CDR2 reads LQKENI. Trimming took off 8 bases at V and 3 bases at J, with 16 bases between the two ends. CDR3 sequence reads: CASRRRGGDTEAFF. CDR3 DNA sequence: TGTGCCAGCAGAAGACGAGGAGGGGACACTGAAGCTTTCTTT.

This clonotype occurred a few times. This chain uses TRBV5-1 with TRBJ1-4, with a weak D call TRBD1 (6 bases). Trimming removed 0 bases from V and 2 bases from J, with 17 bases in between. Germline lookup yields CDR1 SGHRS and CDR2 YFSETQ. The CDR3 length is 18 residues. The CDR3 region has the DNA TGCGCCAGCAGCTTGGACAGGGCCTCCCAACCGACTAATGAAAAACTGTTTTTT. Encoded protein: CASSLDRASQPTNEKLFF. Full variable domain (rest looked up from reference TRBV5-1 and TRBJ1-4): KAGVTQTPRYLIKTRGQQVTLSCSPISGHRSVSWYQQTPGQGLQFLFEYFSETQRNKGNFPGRFSGRQFSNSRSEMNVSTLELGDSALYLCASSLDRASQPTNEKLFFGSGTQLSVL.

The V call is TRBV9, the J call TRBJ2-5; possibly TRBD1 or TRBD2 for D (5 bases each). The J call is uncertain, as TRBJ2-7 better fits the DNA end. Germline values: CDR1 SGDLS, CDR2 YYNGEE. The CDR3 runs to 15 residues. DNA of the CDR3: TGTGCCAGCAGCGTAGGAGGGACCGACTCCTACGAGCAGTACTTC. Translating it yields CASSVGGTDSYEQYF.

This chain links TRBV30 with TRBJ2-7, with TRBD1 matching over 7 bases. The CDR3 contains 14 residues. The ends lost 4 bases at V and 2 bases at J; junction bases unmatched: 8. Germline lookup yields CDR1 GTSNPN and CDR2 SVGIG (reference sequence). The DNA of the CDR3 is TGTGCCTGGAACGTGGACAGGCGTCCCTACGAGCAGTACTTC. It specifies CAWNVDRRPYEQYF.

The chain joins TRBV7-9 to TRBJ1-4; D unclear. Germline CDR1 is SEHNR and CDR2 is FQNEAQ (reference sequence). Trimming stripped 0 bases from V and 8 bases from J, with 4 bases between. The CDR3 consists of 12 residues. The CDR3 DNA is TGTGCCAGCAGCTTAGCGAAGGAAAAACTGTTTTTT. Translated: CASSLAKEKLFF.

As DNA, the CDR3 is TGTGCCAGCAGTTACTCGGGGGGTTCTAATGAAAAACTGTTTTTT. It translates to CASSYSGGSNEKLFF. This sequence joins TRBV6-6 and TRBJ1-4; a weak D match, TRBD1 (5 bases). V lost 0 bases and J 3 bases, leaving 8 bases between the germline ends. The CDR3 contains 15 residues. Looked up from germline, CDR1 is MNHNY and CDR2 is SVGAGI (reference sequence).

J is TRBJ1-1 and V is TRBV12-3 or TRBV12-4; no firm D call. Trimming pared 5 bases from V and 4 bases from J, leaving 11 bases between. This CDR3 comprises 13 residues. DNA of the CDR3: TGTGCCAGCAGTAACCGGTGGGGCACTGAAGCTTTCTTT. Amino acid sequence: CASSNRWGTEAFF.